This T cell receptor beta chain appears in the sequencing data of a study of blood T cells in healthy people across ages. This clonotype has at least ten counts. Together with a sample-barcoded 5' primer, a J-beta primer mix was included in a second PCR lasting about 6 to 11 cycles. TCRdb fed the 5' RACE reads into MiXCR, producing one record per CDR3 protein. The table lists more than 600,000 distinct CDR3 sequences, around 25% of them singletons. The CDR3 runs 13 residues. The V gene lost 8 bases and the J gene lost 2 bases, with 11 bases spanning the gap. The V gene's germline CDR1 is SGHAT and CDR2 FQNNGV. These data were likewise used in another study, on T cells of mothers and their children. That investigation notes: Reads obtained per mother exceeded 9 million TCR beta CDR3 reads, with 2.5 million to 3.5 million obtained per child.

The specimen sequenced was blood. The genes are TRBV11-2 and TRBJ2-3; perhaps TRBD1 as D (6 bases). This sequence originates from a boy aged 5-17 years in good health. The CDR3 here is CASGGGPTDTQYF. CDR3 sequence (DNA): TGTGCCAGCGGGGGCGGCCCCACAGATACGCAGTATTTT.